The next 27 T cell receptor beta chains were all read from a single sample in a study of blood T cell repertoires in COVID-19 (TCRdb year 2020). Library generation was performed with the immunoSEQ multiplex PCR assay. TCRdb stores this immuneACCESS table with in-frame sequences only. Part of the clones is absent; in the studies checked, under half of the shortfall reflects unresolved V genes, and no reason is known for the rest. The sample table shows under 100,000 clones, and 85% are seen once. The ten biggest clones cover more than 15% of the sample. The sample taken for sequencing was peripheral blood. The receptor set was obtained from an elderly man with active or convalescent COVID-19.

The genes are TRBV11-3 and TRBJ1-5, with 7 bases aligning to TRBD1. CDR1 and CDR2 from the germline V gene are SGHNT and YENEEA. V lost 1 base, J lost 0 bases, and 9 bases stayed unmatched. The CDR3 length is 18 residues. The CDR3 loop is CASSLGGTGEYSNQPQHF. The CDR3 bases are TGTGCCAGCAGCTTAGGGGGTACAGGGGAATATAGCAATCAGCCCCAGCATTTT. Combining the CDR3 with reference TRBV11-3 and TRBJ1-5 gives the whole variable domain EAGVVQSPRYKIIEKKQPVAFWCNPISGHNTLYWYLQNLGQGPELLIRYENEEAVDDSQLPKDRFSAERLKGVDSTLKIQPAELGDSAVYLCASSLGGTGEYSNQPQHFGDGTRLSIL.

In regard to this clone: One end of the junction is discordant with germline, which a read error may explain. J is TRBJ2-3 and V is TRBV19; tentative D call: TRBD2 (5 bases). Per the germline V gene, CDR1 is LNHDA and CDR2 is SQIVND (reference sequence). The CDR3 has 15 residues. The CDR3 DNA is TGTGCCAGTAGTATCGTCTCTTCTAGCACAGATATGCAGTATTTT. Its translation: CASSIVSSSTDMQYF.

The chain employs TRBV5-1 and TRBJ1-1, with a possible D match to TRBD1 (5 bases). The length of the CDR3 is 17 residues. Trimming left V 1 base short and J 1 base short, with 17 bases between. Germline assignment: CDR1 SGHRS and CDR2 YFSETQ. Here the CDR3 DNA reads TGCGCCAGCAGCTTGTCCGGGAGGGGAGTACCGAACACTGAAGCTTTCTTT. Translated: CASSLSGRGVPNTEAFF.

The chain couples TRBV28 to TRBJ1-5; the match to TRBD1 covers 8 bases. This CDR3 has 14 amino acids. V gave up 5 bases and J gave up 4 bases; unmatched junction bases: 4. Germline values: CDR1 MDHEN, CDR2 SYDVKM. The CDR3: CASSPRQGNQPQHF. CDR3 nucleotide sequence: TGTGCCAGCAGTCCCAGACAGGGGAATCAGCCCCAGCATTTT.

This clone has just a few counts. The genes are TRBV4-1 and TRBJ1-2; 8 nucleotides agree with TRBD1. The V gene end was trimmed by 0 bases and the J gene end by 2 bases; junction bases not matched to a gene: 2. The CDR3 contains 15 residues. CDR1 MGHRA and CDR2 YSYEKL come from the germline V gene. The CDR3 bases are TGCGCCAGCAGCCAAGAGAGGACAGGGAACTATGGCTACACCTTC. This translates into CASSQERTGNYGYTF.

The chain's CDR3 is CASSRGTGEAYEQYV. The CDR3 DNA sequence: TGCGCCAGCAGCCGAGGGACAGGGGAGGCCTACGAGCAGTACGTC. The rearrangement uses TRBV5-1 and TRBJ2-7; 10 bases match TRBD1. The CDR3 runs 15 residues. Looked up from germline, CDR1 is SGHRS and CDR2 is YFSETQ. The trim removed 4 bases at V and 2 bases at J, leaving 6 bases unmatched.

The chain has TRBV3-1 (or the pseudogene TRBV3-2) and TRBJ2-5; D ambiguous. The CDR3 sequence is 12 residues long. Looked up from germline, CDR1 is LGHDT and CDR2 is YNNKEL (reference sequence). V shed 7 bases and J shed 2 bases, with 8 bases lying between them. Written as DNA, the CDR3 is TGTGCCAGCATGACTCCACAAGAGACCCAGTACTTC. It specifies CASMTPQETQYF.

J is TRBJ1-4 and V is TRBV11-2, with 8 bases identical to TRBD1. V was clipped by 7 bases and J by 7 bases; unmatched bases: 8. CDR1 and CDR2 (germline): SGHAT, FQNNGV. This CDR3 has 14 amino acids. CDR3 sequence reads: CASTIQGGGEKLFF. CDR3 nucleotide sequence: TGTGCCAGCACCATACAGGGGGGGGGTGAAAAACTGTTTTTT.

V is TRBV7-9 and J is TRBJ2-5, with 7 bases identical to TRBD1. The CDR3 is 17 residues long. V lost 1 base, J lost 5 bases, and 13 bases stayed unmatched. The germline gives CDR1 SEHNR, CDR2 FQNEAQ (reference sequence). The CDR3 DNA reads as TGTGCCAGCAGCTTAGGGCGTAGGCCCCGGGGACAGGAGACCCAGTACTTC. Its translation: CASSLGRRPRGQETQYF.

The chain is built from TRBV6-6 and TRBJ1-5; a weak D match, TRBD1 (6 bases). V lost 4 bases and J 6 bases, leaving 16 bases between the germline ends. The CDR3 has 15 amino acids. Germline V CDR1 and CDR2: MNHNY, SVGAGI (reference sequence). The CDR3 DNA reads as TGTGCCAGCAGTTCTGGGGGCTATTCCATTCAGCCCCAGCATTTT. As protein: CASSSGGYSIQPQHF.

This chain's CDR3 is CASSLAGGDAYQPQHF. The CDR3, as DNA: TGTGCCAGCAGCTTAGCGGGCGGGGACGCATATCAGCCCCAGCATTTT. The J gene is TRBJ1-5, the V gene TRBV7-2, with D possibly matching TRBD1 (5 bases). CDR3 size: 16 residues. CDR1 and CDR2 from the germline V gene are SGHTA and FQGNSA. The germline V and J ends were trimmed by 0 bases and 5 bases, with 14 bases remaining between them.

The rearrangement joins TRBV20-1 to TRBJ2-3, with D perhaps matching TRBD2 (6 bases). The V and J ends lost 3 bases and 5 bases respectively, with 21 bases between them. Germline V gene sequence: CDR1 DFQATT, CDR2 SNEGSKA (reference sequence). The CDR3 is 16 amino acids. This chain's CDR3 is CSASVPLSGARDTQYF. CDR3 bases: TGCAGTGCTAGTGTACCACTGTCGGGAGCGAGAGATACGCAGTATTTT.

The V call is TRBV5-6, the J call TRBJ1-2, with D unresolved. Trimming stripped 0 bases from V and 2 bases from J, with 11 bases between. Germline assignment: CDR1 SGHDT and CDR2 YYEEEE. This CDR3 has 15 residues. CDR3 in DNA: TGTGCCAGCAGCTTGGCCGTGGTGAGGAACTATGGCTACACCTTC. This codes for CASSLAVVRNYGYTF.

A single count supports this clone. The chain employs TRBV10-3 and TRBJ1-2; D is perhaps TRBD1 (5 bases). The germline V gene has CDR1 ENHRY and CDR2 SYGVKD. The V end lost 6 bases, the J end lost 5 bases, and 16 bases lay between the germline ends. The CDR3 extends over 14 amino acids. CDR3 coding DNA: TGTGCCATCAGAGCAGACAGAGAAGGGTATGGCTACACCTTC. Encoded protein: CAIRADREGYGYTF.

V usage is TRBV28 and J usage is TRBJ1-5; tentative D call: TRBD1 (5 bases). Germline V lookup: CDR1 MDHEN, CDR2 SYDVKM. V shed 2 bases and J shed 11 bases, with 16 bases lying between them. CDR3 size: 14 residues. The CDR3 is CASSLRPGSYSQHF. The CDR3 bases are TGTGCCAGCAGTTTAAGGCCAGGGTCGTATTCCCAGCATTTT.

The rearrangement joins TRBV10-2 to TRBJ2-2; no firm D call. V dropped 2 bases and J dropped 1 base, with 2 bases sitting between them. The CDR3 runs to 13 residues. Germline V gene sequence: CDR1 WSHSY, CDR2 SAAADI. The DNA for the CDR3 is TGCGCCAGCAGTGAGCAGAACACCGGGGAGCTGTTTTTT. Translation gives CASSEQNTGELFF.

The chain combines TRBV19 with TRBJ2-1; 7 bases agree with TRBD2. The V gene's germline CDR1 is LNHDA and CDR2 SQIVND (reference sequence). Trimming removed 5 bases from V and 0 bases from J; junction bases left unmatched: 4. The CDR3 is 15 amino acids. Written as DNA, the CDR3 is TGTGCCAGTAGTCCAAGGACTAGCTCCTACAATGAGCAGTTCTTC. It is translated as CASSPRTSSYNEQFF.

The V gene is TRBV10-1, the J gene TRBJ2-5; D call uncertain. Germline-derived CDR1 and CDR2 are WNHNN and SYGVQD (reference sequence). V was trimmed by 3 bases and J by 7 bases, leaving 15 bases between them. CDR3 length: 14 amino acids. CDR3 nucleotide sequence: TGCGCCAGCAGTGAAGACACGGAATTAGGGACCCAGTACTTC. Protein sequence: CASSEDTELGTQYF.

The V gene is TRBV7-9, the J gene TRBJ1-2; 9 bases are a match to TRBD1. V lost 5 bases, J lost 4 bases, and 11 bases stayed unmatched. The CDR3 extends over 16 amino acids. Germline V CDR1 and CDR2: SEHNR, FQNEAQ (reference sequence). CDR3 region: CASSDTGTGRIYGYTF. The CDR3 nucleotides are TGTGCCAGCAGCGATACCGGGACAGGGAGAATCTATGGCTACACCTTC. Variable domain in full (rest from reference TRBV7-9 and TRBJ1-2): DTGVSQNPRHKITKRGQNVTFRCDPISEHNRLYWYRQTLGQGPEFLTYFQNEAQLEKSRLLSDRFSAERPKGSFSTLEIQRTEQGDSAMYLCASSDTGTGRIYGYTFGSGTRLTVV.

This CDR3 is CASSLYRGKWDYGYTF. The CDR3, as DNA: TGTGCCAGCAGTTTATACAGGGGGAAGTGGGACTATGGCTACACCTTC. The chain joins TRBV28 to TRBJ1-2; the match to TRBD1 covers 8 bases. This CDR3 spans 16 amino acids. From germline, CDR1 is MDHEN and CDR2 SYDVKM. Trimming at V came to 1 base and at J to 3 bases, leaving 7 bases not matched to a gene.

V is TRBV15 and J is TRBJ1-2; no definite D call. Trimming removed 1 base at V and 3 bases at J, with 12 bases between. The germline V gene has CDR1 LNHNV and CDR2 YYDKDF (reference sequence). This CDR3 comprises 15 residues. The CDR3 here is CATSRARGVDYGYTF. Written as DNA, the CDR3 is TGTGCCACCAGCAGAGCGCGGGGAGTGGACTATGGCTACACCTTC.

The chain combines TRBV30 with TRBJ2-3, with 10 bases lining up with TRBD2. The CDR3 sequence is 14 residues long. V lost 3 bases and J lost 4; bases outside the gene matches: 4. Germline assignment: CDR1 GTSNPN and CDR2 SVGIG (reference sequence). The CDR3 nucleotides read TGTGCCTGGAGCGGTGGACTAGCGGCAGATACGCAGTATTTT. Translating it yields CAWSGGLAADTQYF. Together with reference TRBV30 and TRBJ2-3, the CDR3 gives the full variable domain: SQTIHQWPATLVQPVGSPLSLECTVEGTSNPNLYWYRQAAGRGLQLLFYSVGIGQISSEVPQNLSASRPQDRQFILSSKKLLLSDSGFYLCAWSGGLAADTQYFGPGTRLTVL.

The chain uses TRBV19 and TRBJ1-2, with 7 bases aligning to TRBD1. Germline V gene sequence: CDR1 LNHDA, CDR2 SQIVND (reference sequence). There are 16 residues in the CDR3. The V and J ends lost 7 bases and 0 bases, in that order; junction bases with no gene match: 11. Written as DNA, the CDR3 is TGTGCCAGTACCAACCCTCGGGACAGAGCTAACTATGGCTACACCTTC. Its protein is CASTNPRDRANYGYTF.

A single count supports this clone. This chain joins TRBV28 and TRBJ1-4; 10 positions match TRBD1. This CDR3 is built from 15 residues. The germline gives CDR1 MDHEN, CDR2 SYDVKM. The trim removed 6 bases at V and 6 bases at J, leaving 7 bases unmatched. Here the CDR3 reads CASRIAGTGDEKLFF. CDR3 DNA sequence: TGTGCCAGCAGAATCGCCGGGACAGGGGATGAAAAACTGTTTTTT. The full variable domain, completed using reference TRBV28 and TRBJ1-4, is DVKVTQSSRYLVKRTGEKVFLECVQDMDHENMFWYRQDPGLGLRLIYFSYDVKMKEKGDIPEGYSVSREKKERFSLILESASTNQTSMYLCASRIAGTGDEKLFFGSGTQLSVL.

V and J are TRBV6-2 or TRBV6-3 and TRBJ1-5, with 7 bases fitting TRBD1. Germline CDR1 and CDR2: MNHEY and SVGEGT. The CDR3 has 15 amino acids. Trimming removed 2 bases from V and 2 bases from J; junction bases left unmatched: 3. The CDR3 DNA is TGTGCCAGCAGTTACGGGGGGACAGGCAATCAGCCCCAGCATTTT. The encoded protein is CASSYGGTGNQPQHF.

This chain connects TRBV28 to TRBJ1-4, with 7 bases lining up with TRBD1. The J segment lost 7 bases and the V segment lost 4 bases, leaving 6 bases of the junction unmatched. Germline V lookup: CDR1 MDHEN, CDR2 SYDVKM. This CDR3 spans 14 amino acids. The CDR3 protein is CASSWGRGSEKLFF. The CDR3 DNA sequence: TGTGCCAGCAGTTGGGGCAGGGGGAGTGAAAAACTGTTTTTT.

This sequence joins TRBV5-1 and TRBJ2-1; TRBD2 is a possible D gene (6 bases). Trimming pared 2 bases from V and 10 bases from J, leaving 16 bases between. Germline loops: CDR1 SGHRS, CDR2 YFSETQ. The CDR3 runs to 14 residues. Written as DNA, the CDR3 is TGCGCCAGCAGCTTCGGCGAAGGAGGGAGCGAGCAGTTCTTC. Translating it yields CASSFGEGGSEQFF.